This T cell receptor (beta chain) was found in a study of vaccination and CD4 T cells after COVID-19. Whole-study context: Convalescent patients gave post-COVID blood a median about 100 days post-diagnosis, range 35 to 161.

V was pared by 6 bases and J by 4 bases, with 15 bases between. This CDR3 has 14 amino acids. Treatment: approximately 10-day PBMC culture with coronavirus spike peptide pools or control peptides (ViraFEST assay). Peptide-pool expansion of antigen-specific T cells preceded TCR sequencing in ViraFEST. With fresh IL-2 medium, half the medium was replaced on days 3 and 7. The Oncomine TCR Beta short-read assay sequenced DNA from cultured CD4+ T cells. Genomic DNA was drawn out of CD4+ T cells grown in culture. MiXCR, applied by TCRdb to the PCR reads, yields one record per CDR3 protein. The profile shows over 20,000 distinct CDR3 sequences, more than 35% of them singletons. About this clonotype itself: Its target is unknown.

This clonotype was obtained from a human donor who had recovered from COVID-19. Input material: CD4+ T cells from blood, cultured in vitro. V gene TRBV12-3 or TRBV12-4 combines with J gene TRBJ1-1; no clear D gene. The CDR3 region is CASSSQSGGTEAFF. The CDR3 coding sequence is TGTGCCAGCAGCAGTCAGAGCGGAGGCACTGAAGCTTTCTTT.